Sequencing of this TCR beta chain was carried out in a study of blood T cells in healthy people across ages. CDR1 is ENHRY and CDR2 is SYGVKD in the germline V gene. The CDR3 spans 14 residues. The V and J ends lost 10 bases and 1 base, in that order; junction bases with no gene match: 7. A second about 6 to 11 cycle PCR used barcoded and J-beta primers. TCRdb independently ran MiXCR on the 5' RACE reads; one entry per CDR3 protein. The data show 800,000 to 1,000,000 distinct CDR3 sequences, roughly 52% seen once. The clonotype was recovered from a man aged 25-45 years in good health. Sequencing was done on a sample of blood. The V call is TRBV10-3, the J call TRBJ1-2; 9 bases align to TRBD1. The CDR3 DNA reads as TGTGCCACCGCCGGGACAGGGTATAACTATGGCTACACCTTC. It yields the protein CATAGTGYNYGYTF.